This T cell receptor beta chain is drawn from a study of OX40 agonist ivuxolimab in advanced cancers. Study in general: Averaging roughly 60 years in age, with a range of roughly 23 to 80, the cohort was 65% to 85% male.

With 9 bases removed from V and 0 bases from J, the gap between germline ends came to 18 bases. This CDR3 region has 16 residues. Germline lookup yields CDR1 LNHDA and CDR2 SQIVND (reference sequence). Study observations and caveats: Researchers did not determine the expanded peripheral T cells' antigen specificity. Blood T cells, both CD4+ and CD8+, expanded clonally by week 6 at 0.1 to 3.0 mg/kg.

Sequencing used immunoSEQ multiplex PCR; TCRdb keeps in-frame clones, though not all of them. There are about 59,000 clones in the sample; around 93% occur only once, and about 13% lies in the top ten. Blood samples were obtained at baseline, cycle 4 day 1, and cycle 7 day 1. As concerns this clone: Its target is not known.

The chain joins TRBV19 to TRBJ2-1; TRBD2 is a possible D gene (7 bases). This sequence originates from an adult with an advanced solid tumor such as melanoma, head and neck, liver or kidney cancer. Sequences were derived from CD4+ or CD8+ T cells sorted from blood, sampled in a trial of the OX40 agonist ivuxolimab. CDR3 sequence: CASHQGGGFSYNEQFF. The CDR3 bases are TGTGCCAGCCACCAAGGGGGGGGCTTCTCCTACAATGAGCAGTTCTTC.